This T cell receptor beta chain was documented in a study of T cell repertoires in ileal Crohn's disease. For the study at large: Operated complications were stricturing disease (approximately 61%) and penetrating disease (39%). Study-level findings and limits: Compared with CD4 T cells, sorted CD8 cells carried more expanded clones. Compared with non-smokers, active smokers at surgery showed more clonal expansions.

Method: immunoSEQ multiplex PCR; TCRdb's copy keeps in-frame clones and lacks some. This sample yields roughly 13,000 clones, of which roughly 85% are seen a single time; over 6% belongs to the top ten. With regard to this clone: Its target is not known.

The CDR3 runs to 12 residues. Per germline, CDR1 WNHNN and CDR2 SYGVQD (reference sequence). V was pared by 5 bases and J by 2 bases, with 6 bases between. V usage is TRBV10-1 and J usage is TRBJ2-5; D is ambiguous. Material: ileal tissue. The receptor comes from an adult with Crohn's disease. This chain's CDR3 is CASSNRQETQYF. The CDR3 DNA sequence: TGCGCCAGCAGTAACAGACAAGAGACCCAGTACTTC.